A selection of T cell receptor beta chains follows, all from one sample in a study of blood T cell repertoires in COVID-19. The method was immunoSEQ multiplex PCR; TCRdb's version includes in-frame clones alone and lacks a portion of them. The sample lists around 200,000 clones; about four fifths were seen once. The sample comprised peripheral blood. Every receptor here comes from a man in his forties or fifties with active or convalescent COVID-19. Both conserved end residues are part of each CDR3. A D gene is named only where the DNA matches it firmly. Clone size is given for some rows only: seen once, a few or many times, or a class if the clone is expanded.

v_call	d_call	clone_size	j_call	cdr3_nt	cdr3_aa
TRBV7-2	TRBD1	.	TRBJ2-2	TGTGCCAGCAGCTCGGACAGGGACGGGGAGCTGTTTTTT	CASSSDRDGELFF
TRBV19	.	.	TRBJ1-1	TGTGCCAGTAAATTCCTTTCTCTTTCCGTGAACACTGAAGCTTTCTTT	CASKFLSLSVNTEAFF
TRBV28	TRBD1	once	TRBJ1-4	TGTGCCAGCAGAGATAGGGACAGCCTTAATGAAAAACTGTTTTTT	CASRDRDSLNEKLFF
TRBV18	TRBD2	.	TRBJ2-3	TGTGCCAGCTCACCACCCCTAGCGGGAGTTGGAGATACGCAGTATTTT	CASSPPLAGVGDTQYF
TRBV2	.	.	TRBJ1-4	TGTGCCAGCAGTGCGAGGTCTAATGAAAAACTGTTTTTT	CASSARSNEKLFF
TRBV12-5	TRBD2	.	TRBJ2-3	TGTGCTAGTGGCATGGGGACTAGTCCTAGCACAGATACGCAGTATTTT	CASGMGTSPSTDTQYF
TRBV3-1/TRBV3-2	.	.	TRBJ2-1	TGTGCCAGCAGCCGGACGGAGGCTCGTGGTGAGCAGTTCTTC	CASSRTEARGEQFF
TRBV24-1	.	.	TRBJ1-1	TGTGCCACCAGGAAGACAGGTGTCAACACTGAAGCTTTCTTT	CATRKTGVNTEAFF
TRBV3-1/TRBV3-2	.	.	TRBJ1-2	TGTGCCAGCAGCCCTCGTGGAGAAATCTATGGCTACACCTTC	CASSPRGEIYGYTF
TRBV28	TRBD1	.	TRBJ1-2	TGTGCCACCATGCTGGTGGTCGCTCCGGGACAGGAAGAATTAAATGGCTACACCTTC	CATMLVVAPGQEELNGYTF
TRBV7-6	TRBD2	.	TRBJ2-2	TGTGCCAGCAGCGGACTAGCGGGAGGGGTCACCGGGGAGCTGTTTTTT	CASSGLAGGVTGELFF
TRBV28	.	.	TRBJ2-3	TGTGCCACCCGGGGACTCCTTAACACAGATACGCAGTATTTT	CATRGLLNTDTQYF
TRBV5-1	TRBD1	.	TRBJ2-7	TGCGCCAGCAGCTTAGTCCCTCGGGACAGAGTTTCCTACGAGCAGTACTTC	CASSLVPRDRVSYEQYF
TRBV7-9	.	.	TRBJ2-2	TGTGCCAGCAGCTTAGCGTCAGGGTACAACGGGGAGCTGTTTTTT	CASSLASGYNGELFF
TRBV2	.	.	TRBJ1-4	TGTGCCAGCAGTGCATCCCAGGTTTTACAGGTTTTT	CASSASQVLQVF
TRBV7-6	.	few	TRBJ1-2	TGTGCCAGCAGCTTAGCGGGGGGGGAAAAGGTCTATGGCTACACCTTC	CASSLAGGEKVYGYTF